This record concerns one TCR beta chain sequence. Its antigen specificity is not known. Base qualities are not recorded, but no much larger clone differs from it by a single base. Libraries were made using PCR. TCRdb shows the sequencer as Illumina HiSeq 4000. The TCR beta-chain CDR3 region of each patient was profiled by high-throughput sequencing. On the study's bioinformatics: CDR3 differences across clinicopathological groups were used to build a classifier for discriminating distant-metastatic papillary thyroid cancer patients. Repertoire diversity was assessed with the Shannon index, and tumor-blood repertoire similarity with the Morisita-Horn index. TCRdb trimmed the raw reads at Q25, called clones with MiXCR and kept productive beta chains. What appears here as the V and J calls and clone size reflects TCRdb's work, not the paper's. For this sample the table gives around 45,000 clones, of which approximately 15% were detected only once. The top ten hold 22% of the sample.

The data were taken from a study of metastatic and nonmetastatic thyroid tumors (dated by TCRdb to 2020 to 2022). Background for the entire study: Repertoires were compared across peripheral blood and tumor or nodule tissue samples from malignant and benign thyroid patients.

Broad study findings and their caveats: In both blood and tumor samples, malignant tumors were reported to have significantly higher TCR beta diversity than benign nodules.

Trimming takes 7 bases off V and 6 bases off J; junction bases not matched to a gene: 15. CDR1 and CDR2 are drawn from the germline V gene (reference sequence): SEHNR, FQNEAQ. The CDR3 runs 15 amino acids, cysteine and phenylalanine included. The read is trimmed to its CDR3 DNA, 45 bases read in frame from base 1. No patient had received any treatment before thyroid surgery. Using T-cell receptor beta sequencing, the study looked back at clinical samples from patients collected from 2012 to 2018. This sequence was found in a female donor with papillary thyroid cancer or a benign thyroid nodule (not recorded which). Some clones in this sample may be carry-over from other donors' samples. The specimen was blood. The rearrangement joined TRBV7-9 to TRBJ2-7, and TRBD1 matches 7 of the central bases. The DNA is TGTGCCAGCATCCTGGTGGGGACAGCCGCCTCCGAGCAGTACTTC. It translates as CASILVGTAASEQYF.